This paragraph reports one T cell receptor (beta chain). The antigen is unknown. The data were taken from a study of T cell repertoires in cytomegalovirus infection. Study summary: It was the public TCR beta signatures that indicated both CMV infection and matching HLA type.

Study-wide findings and caveats: HLA-C-restricted CMV clonotypes gave the most frequent clonotype in two of eight donors.

TCRdb called the reads again in MiXCR, with one record for every CDR3 protein. The sample lists a few hundred thousand distinct CDR3 sequences; almost 40% were seen once. V lost 2 bases, J lost 6 bases, and 7 bases lay in between. The CDR3 is 12 amino acids. Germline loops: CDR1 SEHNR, CDR2 FQNEAQ (reference sequence). The material sequenced was cultured PBMCs, taken from culture after CMV antigen stimulation. The chain is built from TRBV7-9 and TRBJ1-1; D gene ambiguous. This clonotype originated in a human donor in good health (CMV status not recorded). Some clones in this sample may be carry-over from other donors' samples. For the CDR3, the DNA is TGTGCCAGCAGCTTACGAAAGCCTGAAGCTTTCTTT. It specifies CASSLRKPEAFF.